The source of this TCR beta chain is a study of T cell responses to AZD1222 COVID-19 vaccine. Study results and limitations: Scientists sampled the repertoires only once the peak T cell response had passed. Rises in breadth and depth of Spike-specific TCRs came after two AZD1222 doses. Unmutated variant regions are reportedly the target of nearly half of TCRs that are spike-specific.

Clones were read by immunoSEQ multiplex PCR, and TCRdb kept only the in-frame ones, dropping some. The sample includes tens of thousands of clones, 80% to 90% of them seen just once. A remark on this clone: The antigen is not known.

In germline, CDR1 is SGHVS, CDR2 FQNEAQ. V shed 2 bases and J 4 bases; nucleotides not matched to a gene: 8. There are 16 residues in the CDR3. The sequence was collected from an adult in good health. The sequencing here drew on peripheral blood, taken on day 0 of AZD1222 vaccination. The chain is built from TRBV7-8 and TRBJ2-1; 7 nucleotides match TRBD1. CDR3 in amino acids: CASSLHRGIKYNEQFF. CDR3 coding DNA: TGTGCCAGCAGCTTACACAGGGGAATAAAGTACAATGAGCAGTTCTTC.